The next 2 T cell receptor beta chains were all read from a single sample in a study of blood T cell repertoires in COVID-19. Profiling relied on immunoSEQ multiplex PCR, and the TCRdb table lists in-frame clones only, not all of them. This table has roughly 290,000 clones, 85% to 90% appearing once. Sequencing was done on a sample of PBMCs or T cells enriched from blood (not recorded which). Every receptor here comes from a woman aged 18-30 years with acute COVID-19.

This clone was seen once. V usage is TRBV19 and J usage is TRBJ1-5, with a tentative D call TRBD1 (6 bases). Trimming stripped 3 bases from V and 6 bases from J, with 18 bases between. From germline, CDR1 is LNHDA and CDR2 SQIVND (reference sequence). This CDR3 contains 16 residues. The CDR3 DNA is TGTGCCAGTAGTATTACTGGGGTAGGGGGGGCTCAGCCCCAGCATTTT. It codes for CASSITGVGGAQPQHF.

This clone has a handful of counts. V gene TRBV3-1 (or the pseudogene TRBV3-2) combines with J gene TRBJ2-3, with TRBD1 identical over 7 bases. Germline V gene sequence: CDR1 LGHDT, CDR2 YNNKEL (reference sequence). This CDR3 region has 14 residues. With 5 bases clipped from V and 4 bases from J, the junction kept 6 bases outside the gene matches. In DNA, the CDR3 is TGTGCCAGCAGCTTCCGGACAGGCCCAGATACGCAGTATTTT. This gives the protein CASSFRTGPDTQYF.